The 20 T cell receptor beta chains listed next were all sequenced from one sample in a study of blood T cell repertoires in COVID-19. Generated by immunoSEQ multiplex PCR, the TCRdb table keeps only in-frame clones and is missing some. Among tens of thousands of clones listed, approximately 89% were seen once. The specimen sequenced was peripheral blood. The receptors here all came from a human donor in a cohort sampled during active COVID-19.

For the CDR3, the DNA is TGTGCCAGCAGCCTAGGTACTAGCACAGATACGCAGTATTTT. Amino acid sequence: CASSLGTSTDTQYF. The V call is TRBV7-9, the J call TRBJ2-3; D not resolved. Between the trimmed V and J ends, which lost 5 bases and 0 bases, there was a span of 9 bases. This CDR3 comprises 14 residues. Germline V lookup: CDR1 SEHNR, CDR2 FQNEAQ (reference sequence).

The chain recombines TRBV6-6 with TRBJ1-1; a possible D gene is TRBD1 (5 bases). The CDR3 length is 14 residues. With 0 bases removed from V and 4 bases from J, the gap between germline ends came to 9 bases. The germline gives CDR1 MNHNY, CDR2 SVGAGI (reference sequence). The chain's CDR3 is CASSYSSGGTEAFF. CDR3 nucleotide sequence: TGTGCCAGCAGTTACTCGTCGGGGGGCACTGAAGCTTTCTTT.

This clone was counted a few times. This chain joins TRBV28 and TRBJ1-2; no reliable D call. V dropped 7 bases and J dropped 1 base, with 10 bases sitting between them. Looked up from germline, CDR1 is MDHEN and CDR2 is SYDVKM. The CDR3 is 13 residues long. This chain's CDR3 is CASTMASNYGYTF. CDR3 coding DNA: TGTGCCAGCACCATGGCCAGTAACTATGGCTACACCTTC.

In this sample, this clone turned up a few times. The chain employs TRBV27 and TRBJ1-6; TRBD1 might be the D (6 bases). The CDR3 runs to 15 residues. Germline assignment: CDR1 MNHEY and CDR2 SMNVEV (reference sequence). V lost 2 bases to trimming and J lost 10 bases, with 15 bases between them. CDR3 sequence: CASSLRLSGVSPLHF. DNA of the CDR3: TGTGCCAGCAGTTTAAGGCTGTCAGGGGTCTCACCCCTCCACTTT.

The chain carries TRBV7-9 and TRBJ2-3, with 11 bases fitting TRBD2. CDR1 is SEHNR, CDR2 FQNEAQ, per germline (reference sequence). The CDR3 has 16 amino acids. Losses at the gene ends were 4 bases for V and 3 bases for J; bases not matched to a gene: 6. The CDR3: CASSSWTSGRTDTQYF. Here the CDR3 DNA reads TGTGCCAGCAGCTCCTGGACTAGCGGGCGTACAGATACGCAGTATTTT.

The chain joins TRBV6-5 to TRBJ1-3, with D possibly TRBD1 on 6 matching bases. The germline V and J ends were trimmed by 6 bases and 9 bases, with 9 bases remaining between them. Germline lookup yields CDR1 MNHEY and CDR2 SVGAGI. The CDR3 extends over 11 amino acids. CDR3 sequence (DNA): TGTGCCAGCAGCCAGGGGAGCACCATATATTTT. Protein: CASSQGSTIYF.

CDR3 DNA: TGTGCCAGCAGGGACAGGCAAGACGCCTATGGCTACACCTTC. Its translation is CASRDRQDAYGYTF. The rearrangement links TRBV27 to TRBJ1-2; 7 nucleotides agree with TRBD1. Germline V gene data show CDR1 as MNHEY and CDR2 as SMNVEV (reference sequence). The CDR3 loop spans 14 amino acids. With 6 bases clipped from V and 4 bases from J, the junction kept 8 bases outside the gene matches.

This chain uses TRBV7-9 with TRBJ2-2; the D gene is possibly TRBD1 (7 bases). The CDR3 totals 16 residues. Germline V gives CDR1 SEHNR, CDR2 FQNEAQ (reference sequence). The ends were cut back, 7 bases at V and 4 bases at J, with 19 bases in the middle. CDR3 sequence (DNA): TGTGCCAGCACCCCAGGGGGGCGATGGGGCACCGGGGAGCTGTTTTTT. Translation: CASTPGGRWGTGELFF.

This chain connects TRBV6-2 or TRBV6-3 to TRBJ2-2; 10 positions match TRBD2. CDR1 is MNHEY and CDR2 is SVGEGT in the germline V gene. The trim removed 2 bases at V and 5 bases at J, leaving 8 bases unmatched. The length of the CDR3 is 17 residues. The CDR3 nucleotides read TGTGCCAGCAGTTACCCCGATCTAGCGGGGGTAACCGGGGAGCTGTTTTTT. Translated: CASSYPDLAGVTGELFF.

This clone was seen once. This rearrangement joins TRBV19 to TRBJ1-6; no definite D call. The CDR3 covers 16 residues. The germline V gene encodes CDR1 LNHDA and CDR2 SQIVND (reference sequence). V was cut by 6 bases and J by 0 bases, with 12 bases left in between. Here the CDR3 reads CASSPRIRSYNSPLHF. For the CDR3, the DNA is TGTGCCAGTAGCCCCAGGATCCGCTCCTATAATTCACCCCTCCACTTT.

The chain has TRBV7-2 and TRBJ2-7, with D possibly being TRBD1 (6 bases). The CDR3 runs to 15 residues. Germline CDR1 SGHTA, CDR2 FQGNSA. V lost 7 bases to trimming and J lost 5 bases, with 21 bases between them. In DNA, the CDR3 is TGTGCCAGCATCCCCCAACAGGGTAGCTTTAACGAGCAGTACTTC. The encoded protein is CASIPQQGSFNEQYF. Filled out from reference TRBV7-2 and TRBJ2-7, the complete variable domain reads GAGVSQSPSNKVTEKGKDVELRCDPISGHTALYWYRQSLGQGLEFLIYFQGNSAPDKSGLPSDRFSAERTGGSVSTLTIQRTQQEDSAVYLCASIPQQGSFNEQYFGPGTRLTVT.

This chain uses TRBV6-2 or TRBV6-3 with TRBJ2-5; 9 bases are a match to TRBD2. This CDR3 comprises 17 residues. The ends lost 2 bases at V and 5 bases at J; junction bases unmatched: 12. Germline V CDR1 and CDR2: MNHEY, SVGEGT. The CDR3 loop reads CASSYGRIAGARETQYF. As DNA, the CDR3 is TGTGCCAGCAGTTACGGGCGGATAGCGGGGGCGAGGGAGACCCAGTACTTC.

V gene TRBV28 combines with J gene TRBJ2-5; 8 nucleotides match TRBD1. Germline V CDR1 and CDR2: MDHEN, SYDVKM. This CDR3 comprises 15 residues. Trimming cost V 5 bases and J 5 bases; bases outside gene matches: 10. The CDR3 loop is CASSTLRGQEETQYF. The DNA for the CDR3 is TGTGCCAGCAGTACCCTCAGGGGGCAGGAGGAGACCCAGTACTTC.

This chain uses TRBV19 with TRBJ2-6; D remains unclear. V lost 5 bases to trimming and J lost 2 bases, with 7 bases between them. Per the germline V gene, CDR1 is LNHDA and CDR2 is SQIVND (reference sequence). The CDR3 is made up of 14 amino acids. The DNA for the CDR3 is TGTGCCAGTAGTGCGACACCTGGGGCCAACGTCCTGACTTTC. Encoded protein: CASSATPGANVLTF.

The chain uses TRBV3-1 (or the pseudogene TRBV3-2) and TRBJ2-7; 7 bases are shared with TRBD1. J was trimmed by 4 bases and V by 3 bases; bases with no gene match: 9. Germline values: CDR1 LGHDT, CDR2 YNNKEL (reference sequence). CDR3 length: 15 amino acids. The CDR3 nucleotides read TGTGCCAGCAGCCACCTAAGACAGGGTAGATACGAGCAGTACTTC. As protein: CASSHLRQGRYEQYF.

The chain links TRBV27 to TRBJ1-4, with TRBD1 matching over 12 bases. CDR1 is MNHEY, CDR2 SMNVEV, per germline (reference sequence). The length of the CDR3 is 19 residues. The J segment lost 1 base and the V segment lost 6 bases, leaving 12 bases of the junction unmatched. The CDR3 nucleotides read TGTGCCAGCAGCCGAAAAGCCGGGACAGGGGGCGTAACTAATGAAAAACTGTTTTTT. It yields the protein CASSRKAGTGGVTNEKLFF.

This chain uses TRBV7-8 with TRBJ1-2; D possibly corresponds to TRBD1 (5 bases). Per the germline V gene, CDR1 is SGHVS and CDR2 is FQNEAQ. The length of the CDR3 is 13 residues. Trimming stripped 5 bases from V and 0 bases from J, with 7 bases between. CDR3 sequence: CASSLTANYGYTF. The DNA for the CDR3 is TGTGCCAGCAGCCTGACAGCTAACTATGGCTACACCTTC.

The rearrangement uses TRBV20-1 and TRBJ2-1; D gene unclear. The CDR3 extends over 11 amino acids. Germline V gives CDR1 DFQATT, CDR2 SNEGSKA (reference sequence). V lost 6 bases and J 4 bases, leaving 7 bases between the germline ends. The CDR3, as DNA: TGCAGTGCAGATCAGTACAATGAGCAGTTCTTC. Amino acids: CSADQYNEQFF.

The CDR3 reads CASSLLAGGPDSPLHF. The CDR3 bases are TGTGCCAGCAGCTTGCTTGCGGGGGGCCCAGATTCACCCCTCCACTTT. The genes are TRBV5-6 and TRBJ1-6, with D possibly matching TRBD1 (6 bases). The CDR3 consists of 16 residues. Germline V gene sequence: CDR1 SGHDT, CDR2 YYEEEE. V dropped 1 base and J dropped 8 bases, with 16 bases sitting between them.

V gene TRBV4-3 combines with J gene TRBJ1-1, with no clear D. The CDR3 runs 13 residues. V lost 0 bases, J lost 10 bases, and 12 bases lay in between. Germline values: CDR1 LGHNA, CDR2 YSLEER. The DNA of the CDR3 is TGCGCCAGCAGCCAAGAAAGGAGGAGGCCAGCTTTCTTT. Its translation: CASSQERRRPAFF.